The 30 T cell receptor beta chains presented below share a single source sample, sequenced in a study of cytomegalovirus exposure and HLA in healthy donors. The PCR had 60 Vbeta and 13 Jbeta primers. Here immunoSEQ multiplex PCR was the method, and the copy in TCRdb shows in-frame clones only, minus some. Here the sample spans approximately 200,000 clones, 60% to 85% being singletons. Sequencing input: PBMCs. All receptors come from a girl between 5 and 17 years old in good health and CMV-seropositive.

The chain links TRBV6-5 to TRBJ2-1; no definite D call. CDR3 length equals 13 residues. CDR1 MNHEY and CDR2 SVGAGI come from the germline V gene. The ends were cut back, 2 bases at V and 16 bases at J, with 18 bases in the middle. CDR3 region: CASSYRKEIASFF. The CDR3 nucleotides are TGTGCCAGCAGTTACAGGAAGGAAATAGCCTCTTTCTTC.

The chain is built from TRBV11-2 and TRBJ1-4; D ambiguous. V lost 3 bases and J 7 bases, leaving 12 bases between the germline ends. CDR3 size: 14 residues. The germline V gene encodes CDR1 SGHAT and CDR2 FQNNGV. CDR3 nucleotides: TGTGCCAGCAGCTTGGGCATTTTATTTGAAAAACTGTTTTTT. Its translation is CASSLGILFEKLFF.

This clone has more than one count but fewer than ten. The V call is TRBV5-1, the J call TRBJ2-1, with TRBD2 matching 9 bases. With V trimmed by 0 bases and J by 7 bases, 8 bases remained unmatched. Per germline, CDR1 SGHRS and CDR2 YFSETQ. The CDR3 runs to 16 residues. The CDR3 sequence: CASSLGAGGQRNEQFF. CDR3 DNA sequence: TGCGCCAGCAGCTTGGGGGCGGGGGGGCAGCGAAATGAGCAGTTCTTC.

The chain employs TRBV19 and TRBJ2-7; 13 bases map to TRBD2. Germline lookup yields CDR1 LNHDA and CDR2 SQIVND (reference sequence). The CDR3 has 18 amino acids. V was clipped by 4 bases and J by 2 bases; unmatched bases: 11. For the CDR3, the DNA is TGTGCCAGTAGTACCGCTGGGACAGGACTAGCGGGGGCCTACGAGCAGTACTTC. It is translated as CASSTAGTGLAGAYEQYF.

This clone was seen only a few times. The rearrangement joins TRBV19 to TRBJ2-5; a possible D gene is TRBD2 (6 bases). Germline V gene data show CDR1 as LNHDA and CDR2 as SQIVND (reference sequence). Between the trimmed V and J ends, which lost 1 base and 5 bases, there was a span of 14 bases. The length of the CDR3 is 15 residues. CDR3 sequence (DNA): TGTGCCAGTAGTATAGGGCGGGGCGGTGGGGAGACCCAGTACTTC. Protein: CASSIGRGGGETQYF.

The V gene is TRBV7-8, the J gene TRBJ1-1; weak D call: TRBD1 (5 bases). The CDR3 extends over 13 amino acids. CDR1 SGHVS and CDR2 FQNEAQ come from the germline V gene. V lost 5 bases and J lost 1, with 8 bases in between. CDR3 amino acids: CASSSRENTEAFF. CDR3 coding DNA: TGTGCCAGCAGCAGCAGGGAGAACACTGAAGCTTTCTTT.

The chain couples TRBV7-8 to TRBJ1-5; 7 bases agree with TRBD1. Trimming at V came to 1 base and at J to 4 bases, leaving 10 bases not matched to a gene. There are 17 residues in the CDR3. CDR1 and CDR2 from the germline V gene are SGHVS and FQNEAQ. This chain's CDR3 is CASSLGYRGPVNQPQHF. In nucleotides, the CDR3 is TGTGCCAGCAGCTTAGGGTACAGGGGCCCTGTAAATCAGCCCCAGCATTTT. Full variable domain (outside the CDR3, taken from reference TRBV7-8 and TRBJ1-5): GAGVSQSPRYKVAKRGQDVALRCDPISGHVSLFWYQQALGQGPEFLTYFQNEAQLDKSGLPSDRFFAERPEGSVSTLKIQRTQQEDSAVYLCASSLGYRGPVNQPQHFGDGTRLSIL.

The CDR3 loop reads CATSRVPRSTEAFF. The CDR3 DNA sequence: TGTGCCACCAGCAGAGTCCCGCGGAGCACTGAAGCTTTCTTT. The chain carries TRBV15 and TRBJ1-1; D not certain. The CDR3 is 14 amino acids. From germline, CDR1 is LNHNV and CDR2 YYDKDF (reference sequence). V was shortened by 1 base and J by 4 bases, with 10 bases between the two germline ends.

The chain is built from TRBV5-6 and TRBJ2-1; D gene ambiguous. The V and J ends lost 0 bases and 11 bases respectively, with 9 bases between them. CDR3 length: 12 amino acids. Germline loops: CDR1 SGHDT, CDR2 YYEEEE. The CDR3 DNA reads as TGTGCCAGCAGCTTGGTAGACTTGCAGCAGTTCTTC. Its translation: CASSLVDLQQFF.

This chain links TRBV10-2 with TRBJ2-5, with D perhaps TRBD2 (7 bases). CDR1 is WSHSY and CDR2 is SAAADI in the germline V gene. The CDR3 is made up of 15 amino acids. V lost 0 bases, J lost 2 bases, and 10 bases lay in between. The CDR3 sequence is CASSESGGRQETQYF. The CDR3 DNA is TGCGCCAGCAGTGAGTCGGGGGGGCGACAAGAGACCCAGTACTTC.

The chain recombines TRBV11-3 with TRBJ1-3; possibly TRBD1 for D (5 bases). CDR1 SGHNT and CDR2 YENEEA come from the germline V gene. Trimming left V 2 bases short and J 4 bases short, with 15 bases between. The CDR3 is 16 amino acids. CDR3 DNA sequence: TGTGCCAGCAGCTTATGGGTCCCAGGGAACGGAAACACCATATATTTT. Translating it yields CASSLWVPGNGNTIYF.

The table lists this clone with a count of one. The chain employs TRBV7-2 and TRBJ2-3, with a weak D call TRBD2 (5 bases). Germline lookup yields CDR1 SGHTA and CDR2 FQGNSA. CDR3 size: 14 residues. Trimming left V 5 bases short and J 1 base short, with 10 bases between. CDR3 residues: CASSALRGTDTQYF. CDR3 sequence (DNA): TGTGCCAGCAGCGCCCTGAGGGGCACAGATACGCAGTATTTT.

CDR3 nucleotides: TGTGCCAGCAGCTTAGGAGGAAAGAATCAGCCCCAGCATTTT. Encoded protein: CASSLGGKNQPQHF. This sequence joins TRBV7-2 and TRBJ1-5; D gene ambiguous. There are 14 residues in the CDR3. Germline V gives CDR1 SGHTA, CDR2 FQGNSA. The V end lost 1 base, the J end lost 4 bases, and 8 bases lay between the germline ends. The full variable domain, with the rest looked up from reference TRBV7-2 and TRBJ1-5, is GAGVSQSPSNKVTEKGKDVELRCDPISGHTALYWYRQSLGQGLEFLIYFQGNSAPDKSGLPSDRFSAERTGGSVSTLTIQRTQQEDSAVYLCASSLGGKNQPQHFGDGTRLSIL.

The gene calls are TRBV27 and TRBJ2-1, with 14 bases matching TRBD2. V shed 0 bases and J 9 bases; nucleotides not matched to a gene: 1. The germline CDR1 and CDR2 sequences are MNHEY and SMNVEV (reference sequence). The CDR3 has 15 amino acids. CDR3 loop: CASSLSGLAGVEQFF. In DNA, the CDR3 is TGTGCCAGCAGTTTATCGGGACTAGCGGGGGTTGAGCAGTTCTTC.

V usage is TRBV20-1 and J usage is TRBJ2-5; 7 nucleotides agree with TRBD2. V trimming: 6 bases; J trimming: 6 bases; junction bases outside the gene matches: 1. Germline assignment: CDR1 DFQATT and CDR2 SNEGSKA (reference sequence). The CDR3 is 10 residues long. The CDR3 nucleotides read TGCAGTGCAGGGACTAAGACCCAGTACTTC. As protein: CSAGTKTQYF.

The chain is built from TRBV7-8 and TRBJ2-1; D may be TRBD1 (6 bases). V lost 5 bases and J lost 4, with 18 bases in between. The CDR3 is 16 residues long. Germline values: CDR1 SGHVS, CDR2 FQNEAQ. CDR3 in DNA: TGTGCCAGCAGCCCAAAAGGGACATCGGGATACAATGAGCAGTTCTTC. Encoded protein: CASSPKGTSGYNEQFF. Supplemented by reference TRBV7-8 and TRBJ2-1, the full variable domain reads GAGVSQSPRYKVAKRGQDVALRCDPISGHVSLFWYQQALGQGPEFLTYFQNEAQLDKSGLPSDRFFAERPEGSVSTLKIQRTQQEDSAVYLCASSPKGTSGYNEQFFGPGTRLTVL.

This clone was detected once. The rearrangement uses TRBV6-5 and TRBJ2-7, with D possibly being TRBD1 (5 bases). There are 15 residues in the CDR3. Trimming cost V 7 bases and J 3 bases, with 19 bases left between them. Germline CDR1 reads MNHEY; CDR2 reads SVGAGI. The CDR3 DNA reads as TGTGCCAGCACCCCCGAGAAGGGGTTCCTCTACGAGCAGTACTTC. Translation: CASTPEKGFLYEQYF.

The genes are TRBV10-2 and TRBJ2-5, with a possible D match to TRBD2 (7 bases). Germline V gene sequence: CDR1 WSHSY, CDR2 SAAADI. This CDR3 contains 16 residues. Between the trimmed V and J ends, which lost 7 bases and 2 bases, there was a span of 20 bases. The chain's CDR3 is CASMVWRGGRQETQYF. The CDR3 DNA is TGCGCCAGCATGGTGTGGAGGGGGGGGAGACAAGAGACCCAGTACTTC.

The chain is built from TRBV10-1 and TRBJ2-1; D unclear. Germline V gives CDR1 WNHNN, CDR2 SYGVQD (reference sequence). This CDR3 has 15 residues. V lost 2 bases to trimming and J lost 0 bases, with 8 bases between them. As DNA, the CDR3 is TGCGCCAGCAGTGAGGCAGGTAGCTCCTACAATGAGCAGTTCTTC. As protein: CASSEAGSSYNEQFF.

This CDR3 reads CASRGGFEETQYF. The CDR3 DNA is TGTGCTTCCAGGGGCGGCTTTGAAGAGACCCAGTACTTC. J is TRBJ2-5 and V is TRBV10-3; tentatively, D is TRBD1 (6 bases). Germline values: CDR1 ENHRY, CDR2 SYGVKD. The CDR3 is 13 amino acids.

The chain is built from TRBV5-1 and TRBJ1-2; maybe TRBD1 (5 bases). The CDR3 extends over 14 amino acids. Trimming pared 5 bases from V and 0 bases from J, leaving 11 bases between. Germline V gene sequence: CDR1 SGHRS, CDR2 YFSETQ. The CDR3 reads CASRGEGANYGYTF. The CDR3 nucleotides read TGCGCCAGCAGAGGGGAAGGGGCTAACTATGGCTACACCTTC. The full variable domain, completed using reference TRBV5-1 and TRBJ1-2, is KAGVTQTPRYLIKTRGQQVTLSCSPISGHRSVSWYQQTPGQGLQFLFEYFSETQRNKGNFPGRFSGRQFSNSRSEMNVSTLELGDSALYLCASRGEGANYGYTFGSGTRLTVV.

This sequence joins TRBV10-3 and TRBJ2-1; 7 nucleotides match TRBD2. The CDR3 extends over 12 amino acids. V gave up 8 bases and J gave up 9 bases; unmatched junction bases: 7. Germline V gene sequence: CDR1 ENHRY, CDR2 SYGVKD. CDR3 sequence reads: CAIEASGSEQFF. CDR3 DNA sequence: TGTGCCATCGAGGCTAGCGGAAGTGAGCAGTTCTTC.

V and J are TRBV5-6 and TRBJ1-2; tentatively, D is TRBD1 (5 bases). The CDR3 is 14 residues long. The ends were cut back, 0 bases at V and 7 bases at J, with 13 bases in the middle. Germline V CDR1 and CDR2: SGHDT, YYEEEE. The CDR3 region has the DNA TGTGCCAGCAGCTTGGGGCAGGGAAAGGGTGGCTACACCTTC. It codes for CASSLGQGKGGYTF.

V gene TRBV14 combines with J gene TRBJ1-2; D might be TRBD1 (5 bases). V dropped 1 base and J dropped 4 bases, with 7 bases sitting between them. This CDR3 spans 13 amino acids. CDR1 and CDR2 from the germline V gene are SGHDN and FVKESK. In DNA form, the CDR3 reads TGTGCCAGCAGCCAAGTAACAGGCTATGGCTACACCTTC. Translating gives CASSQVTGYGYTF.

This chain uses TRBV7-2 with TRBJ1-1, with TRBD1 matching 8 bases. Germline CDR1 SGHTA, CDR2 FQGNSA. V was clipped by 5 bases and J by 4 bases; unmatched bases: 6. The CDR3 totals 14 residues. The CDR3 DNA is TGTGCCAGCAGCGGGACAGGTTTTGGCACTGAAGCTTTCTTT. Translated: CASSGTGFGTEAFF. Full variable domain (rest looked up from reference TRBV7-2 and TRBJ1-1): GAGVSQSPSNKVTEKGKDVELRCDPISGHTALYWYRQSLGQGLEFLIYFQGNSAPDKSGLPSDRFSAERTGGSVSTLTIQRTQQEDSAVYLCASSGTGFGTEAFFGQGTRLTVV.

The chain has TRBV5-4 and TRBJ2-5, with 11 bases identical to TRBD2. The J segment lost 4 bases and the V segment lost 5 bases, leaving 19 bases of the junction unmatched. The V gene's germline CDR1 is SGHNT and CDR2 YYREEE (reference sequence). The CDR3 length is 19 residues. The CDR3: CASSSRSLAGGRRGETQYF. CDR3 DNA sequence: TGTGCCAGCAGTTCACGAAGCCTAGCGGGGGGCCGGCGTGGAGAGACCCAGTACTTC.

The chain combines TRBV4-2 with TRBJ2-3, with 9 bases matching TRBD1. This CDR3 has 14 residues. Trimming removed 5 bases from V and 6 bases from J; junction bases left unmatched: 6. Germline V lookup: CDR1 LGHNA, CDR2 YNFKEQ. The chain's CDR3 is CASSSTGGRDTQYF. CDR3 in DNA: TGTGCCAGCAGCAGTACAGGGGGCCGCGATACGCAGTATTTT.

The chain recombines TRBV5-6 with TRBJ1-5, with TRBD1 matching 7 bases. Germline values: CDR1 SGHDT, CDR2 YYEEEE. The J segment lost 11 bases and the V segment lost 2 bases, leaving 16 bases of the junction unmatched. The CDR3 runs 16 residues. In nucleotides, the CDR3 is TGTGCCAGCAGCTTCACAGGGGCCGAGAGTGGTTCGACCCAGCATTTT. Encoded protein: CASSFTGAESGSTQHF.

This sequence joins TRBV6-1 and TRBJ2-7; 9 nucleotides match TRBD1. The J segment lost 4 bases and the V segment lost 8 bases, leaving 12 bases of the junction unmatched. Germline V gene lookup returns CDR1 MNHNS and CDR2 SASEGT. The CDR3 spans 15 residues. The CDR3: CASPRWGQGRYEQYF. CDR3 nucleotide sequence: TGTGCCAGCCCCCGGTGGGGACAGGGTCGGTACGAGCAGTACTTC.

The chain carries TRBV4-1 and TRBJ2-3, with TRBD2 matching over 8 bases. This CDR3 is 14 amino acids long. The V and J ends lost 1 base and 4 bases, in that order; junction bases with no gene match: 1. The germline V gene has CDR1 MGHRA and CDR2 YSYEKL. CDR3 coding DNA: TGCGCCAGCAGCCAAGCGGGAGGGCCAGATACGCAGTATTTT. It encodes CASSQAGGPDTQYF.